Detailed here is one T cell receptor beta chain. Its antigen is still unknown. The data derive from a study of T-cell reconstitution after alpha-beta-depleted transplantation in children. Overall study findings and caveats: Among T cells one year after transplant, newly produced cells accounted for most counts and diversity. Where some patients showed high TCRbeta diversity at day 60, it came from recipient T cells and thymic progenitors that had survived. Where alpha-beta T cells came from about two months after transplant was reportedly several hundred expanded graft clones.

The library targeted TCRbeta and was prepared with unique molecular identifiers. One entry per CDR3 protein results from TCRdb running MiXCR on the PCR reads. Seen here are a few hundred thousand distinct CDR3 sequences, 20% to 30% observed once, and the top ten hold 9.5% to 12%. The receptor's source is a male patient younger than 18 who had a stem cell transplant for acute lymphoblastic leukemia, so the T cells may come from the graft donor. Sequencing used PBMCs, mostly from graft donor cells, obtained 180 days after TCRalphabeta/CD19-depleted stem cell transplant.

CDR3 sequence reads: CASSPSRYQETQYF. For the CDR3, the DNA is TGTGCCAGCAGTCCGTCAAGGTACCAAGAGACCCAGTACTTC. The chain carries TRBV2 and TRBJ2-5; no definite D call. Trimming removed 5 bases from V and 0 bases from J, with 10 bases in between. CDR3 length equals 14 residues. Looked up from germline, CDR1 is SNHLY and CDR2 is FYNNEI. Using reference TRBV2 and TRBJ2-5 for the parts outside the CDR3, the full variable domain is EPEVTQTPSHQVTQMGQEVILRCVPISNHLYFYWYRQILGQKVEFLVSFYNNEISEKSEIFDDQFSVERPDGSNFTLKIRSTKLEDSAMYFCASSPSRYQETQYFGPGTRLLVL.